Sequencing of this T cell receptor (beta chain) was carried out in a study of blood T cells in healthy people across ages. It was with a sample-barcoded 5' primer and a J-beta primer mix that a second PCR of about 6 to 11 cycles was run. Via MiXCR, TCRdb re-called the 5' RACE reads, giving one row per CDR3 protein. This table holds roughly 1,000,000 distinct CDR3 sequences, under 30% found once. In this sample, this clonotype turned up many times. Looked up from germline, CDR1 is SQVTM and CDR2 is ANQGSEA. The V end was cut by 5 bases, the J end by 1 base, with 8 bases between. This CDR3 contains 12 residues. These data also formed part of another study, on T cells of mothers and their children. That study adds: Per 15 ul, 1.5 ug of RNA was used, with all extracted RNA going into cDNA synthesis.

The chain couples TRBV29-1 to TRBJ2-5, with TRBD1 as a possible D gene (6 bases). The receptor was isolated from a girl aged 2-10 years in good health. The sample taken for sequencing was blood. The CDR3 nucleotides are TGCAGCGTTAAGGACAGCCAAGAGACCCAGTACTTC. This gives the protein CSVKDSQETQYF.